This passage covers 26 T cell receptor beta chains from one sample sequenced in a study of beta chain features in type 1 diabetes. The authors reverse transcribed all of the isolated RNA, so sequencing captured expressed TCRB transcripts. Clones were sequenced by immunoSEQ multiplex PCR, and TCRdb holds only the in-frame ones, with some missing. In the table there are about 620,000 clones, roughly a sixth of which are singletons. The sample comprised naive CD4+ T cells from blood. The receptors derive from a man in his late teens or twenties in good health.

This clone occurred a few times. DNA of the CDR3: TGCGCCAGCAGCATTACTAATGAGCAGTTCTTC. Translating it yields CASSITNEQFF. The chain joins TRBV5-1 to TRBJ2-1; D is unclear. This CDR3 has 11 amino acids. Trimming left V 4 bases short and J 7 bases short, with 6 bases between. Germline-derived CDR1 and CDR2 are SGHRS and YFSETQ.

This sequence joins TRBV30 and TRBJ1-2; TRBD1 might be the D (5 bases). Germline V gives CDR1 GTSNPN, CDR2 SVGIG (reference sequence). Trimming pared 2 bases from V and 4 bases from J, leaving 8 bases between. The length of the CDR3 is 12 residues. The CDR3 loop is CAWSSGTYGYTF. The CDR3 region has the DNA TGTGCCTGGAGTTCGGGGACCTATGGCTACACCTTC. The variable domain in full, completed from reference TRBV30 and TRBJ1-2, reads SQTIHQWPATLVQPVGSPLSLECTVEGTSNPNLYWYRQAAGRGLQLLFYSVGIGQISSEVPQNLSASRPQDRQFILSSKKLLLSDSGFYLCAWSSGTYGYTFGSGTRLTVV.

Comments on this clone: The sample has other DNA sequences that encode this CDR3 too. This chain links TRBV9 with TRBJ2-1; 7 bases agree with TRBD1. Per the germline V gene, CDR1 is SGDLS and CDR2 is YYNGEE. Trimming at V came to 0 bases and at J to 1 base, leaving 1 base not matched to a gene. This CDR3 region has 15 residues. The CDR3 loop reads CASSVDRGSYNEQFF. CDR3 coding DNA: TGTGCCAGCAGCGTAGACAGGGGTTCCTACAATGAGCAGTTCTTC.

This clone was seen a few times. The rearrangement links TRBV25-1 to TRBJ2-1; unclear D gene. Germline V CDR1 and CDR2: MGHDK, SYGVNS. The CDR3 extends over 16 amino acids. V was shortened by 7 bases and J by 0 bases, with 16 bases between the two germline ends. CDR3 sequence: CASTPGGRSSYNEQFF. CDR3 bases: TGTGCCAGCACCCCAGGTGGGCGGAGCTCCTACAATGAGCAGTTCTTC.

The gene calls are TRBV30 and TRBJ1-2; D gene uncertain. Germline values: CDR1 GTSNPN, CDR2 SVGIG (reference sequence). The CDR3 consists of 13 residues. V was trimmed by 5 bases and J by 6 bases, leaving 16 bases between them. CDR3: CAWGFTSHNGYTF. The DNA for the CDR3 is TGTGCCTGGGGGTTTACGTCCCATAATGGCTACACCTTC.

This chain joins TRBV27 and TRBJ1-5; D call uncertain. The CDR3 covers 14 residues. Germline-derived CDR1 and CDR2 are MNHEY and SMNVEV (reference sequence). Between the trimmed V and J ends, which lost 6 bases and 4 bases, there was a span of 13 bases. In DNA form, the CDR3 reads TGTGCCAGCAGACCGCGGACGGGGAATCAGCCCCAGCATTTT. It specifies CASRPRTGNQPQHF.

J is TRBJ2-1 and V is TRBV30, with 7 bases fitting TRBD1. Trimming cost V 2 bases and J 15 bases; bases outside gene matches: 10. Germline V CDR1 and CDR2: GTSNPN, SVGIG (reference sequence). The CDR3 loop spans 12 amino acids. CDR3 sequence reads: CAWSRQGLSLFF. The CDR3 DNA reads TGTGCCTGGAGTCGACAGGGTTTATCATTGTTCTTC. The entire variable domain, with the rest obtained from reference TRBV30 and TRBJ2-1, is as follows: SQTIHQWPATLVQPVGSPLSLECTVEGTSNPNLYWYRQAAGRGLQLLFYSVGIGQISSEVPQNLSASRPQDRQFILSSKKLLLSDSGFYLCAWSRQGLSLFFGPGTRLTVL.

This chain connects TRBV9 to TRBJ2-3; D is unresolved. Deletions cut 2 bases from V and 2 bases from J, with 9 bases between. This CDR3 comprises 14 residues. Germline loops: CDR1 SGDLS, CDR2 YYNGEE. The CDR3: CASSVFRNTDTQYF. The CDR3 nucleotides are TGTGCCAGCAGCGTCTTTCGGAACACAGATACGCAGTATTTT.

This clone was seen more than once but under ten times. The CDR3 coding sequence is TGTGCCAGCAGTCCCTCCCCCGGGTATAGGGCCTACGAGCAGTACTTC. It yields the protein CASSPSPGYRAYEQYF. This sequence joins TRBV7-6 and TRBJ2-7, with unresolved D. Trimming cost V 6 bases and J 2 bases, with 20 bases left between them. The CDR3 has 16 residues. Germline loops: CDR1 SGHVS, CDR2 FNYEAQ.

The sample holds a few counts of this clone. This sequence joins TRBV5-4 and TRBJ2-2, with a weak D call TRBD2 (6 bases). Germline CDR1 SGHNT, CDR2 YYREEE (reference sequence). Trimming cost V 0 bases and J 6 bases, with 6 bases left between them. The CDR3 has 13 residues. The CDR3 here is CASSLVAAGELFF. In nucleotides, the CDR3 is TGTGCCAGCAGCTTGGTAGCGGCCGGGGAGCTGTTTTTT.

This chain's CDR3 is CAADRGAEAFF. The CDR3 coding sequence is TGTGCCGCGGACAGGGGGGCTGAAGCTTTCTTT. This chain uses TRBV10-3 with TRBJ1-1; 10 bases agree with TRBD1. Germline CDR1 reads ENHRY; CDR2 reads SYGVKD. V dropped 11 bases and J dropped 6; count of bases not matched to a gene: 3. This CDR3 has 11 residues.

The DNA of the CDR3 is TGTGCCAGCAGGGGTTTTGCAACTAATGAAAAACTGTTTTTT. Amino acids: CASRGFATNEKLFF. The J gene is TRBJ1-4, the V gene TRBV27; D unresolved. The germline V gene has CDR1 MNHEY and CDR2 SMNVEV (reference sequence). The length of the CDR3 is 14 residues. V gave up 6 bases and J gave up 0 bases, with 8 bases separating them.

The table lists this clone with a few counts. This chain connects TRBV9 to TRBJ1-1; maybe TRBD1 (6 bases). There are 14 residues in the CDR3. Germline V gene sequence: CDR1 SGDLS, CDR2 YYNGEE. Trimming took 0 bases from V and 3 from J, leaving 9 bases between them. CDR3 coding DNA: TGTGCCAGCAGCGTAGAACAGGGATACACTGAAGCTTTCTTT. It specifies CASSVEQGYTEAFF.

The CDR3 region is CASSVVGGDNSPLHF. DNA for the CDR3: TGTGCCAGCAGCGTAGTCGGGGGGGATAATTCACCCCTCCACTTT. The V call is TRBV9, the J call TRBJ1-6; tentative D call: TRBD1 (5 bases). The germline CDR1 and CDR2 sequences are SGDLS and YYNGEE. The CDR3 is 15 amino acids. Trimming took 0 bases from V and 5 from J, leaving 9 bases between them.

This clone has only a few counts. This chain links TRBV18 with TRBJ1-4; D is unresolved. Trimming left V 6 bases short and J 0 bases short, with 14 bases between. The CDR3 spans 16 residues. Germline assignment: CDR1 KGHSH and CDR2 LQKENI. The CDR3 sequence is CASSLFPLATNEKLFF. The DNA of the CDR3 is TGTGCCAGCTCGCTATTCCCTTTGGCAACTAATGAAAAACTGTTTTTT.

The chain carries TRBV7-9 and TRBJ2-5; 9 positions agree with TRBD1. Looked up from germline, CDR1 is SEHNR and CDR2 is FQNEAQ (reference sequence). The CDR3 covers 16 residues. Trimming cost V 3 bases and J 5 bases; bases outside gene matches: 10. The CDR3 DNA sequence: TGTGCCAGCAGCTTGGGACAGGGTAATTTCAGGGAGACCCAGTACTTC. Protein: CASSLGQGNFRETQYF.

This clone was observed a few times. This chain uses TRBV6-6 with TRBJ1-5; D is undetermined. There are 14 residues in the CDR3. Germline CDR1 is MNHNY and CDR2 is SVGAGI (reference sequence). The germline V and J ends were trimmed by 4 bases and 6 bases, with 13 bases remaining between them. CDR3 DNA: TGTGCCAGCAGTTTGTCGGGGTTCGGTCAGCCCCAGCATTTT. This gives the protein CASSLSGFGQPQHF.

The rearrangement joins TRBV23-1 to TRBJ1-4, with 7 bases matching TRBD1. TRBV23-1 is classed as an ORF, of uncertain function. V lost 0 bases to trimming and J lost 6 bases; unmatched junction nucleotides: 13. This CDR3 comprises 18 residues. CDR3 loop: CASSQSHLPRGLDEKLFF. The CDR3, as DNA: TGCGCCAGCAGTCAATCGCACCTGCCGAGGGGGCTTGATGAAAAACTGTTTTTT.

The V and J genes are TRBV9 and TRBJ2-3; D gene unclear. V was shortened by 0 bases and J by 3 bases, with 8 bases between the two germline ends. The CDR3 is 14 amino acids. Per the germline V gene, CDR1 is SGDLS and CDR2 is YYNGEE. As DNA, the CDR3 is TGTGCCAGCAGCGTAGATAAGGGTACAGATACGCAGTATTTT. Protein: CASSVDKGTDTQYF.

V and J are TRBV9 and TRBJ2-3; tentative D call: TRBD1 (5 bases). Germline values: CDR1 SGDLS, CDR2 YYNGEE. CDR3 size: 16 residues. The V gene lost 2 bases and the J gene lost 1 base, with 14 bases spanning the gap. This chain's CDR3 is CASSVTGPMRTDTQYF. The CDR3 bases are TGTGCCAGCAGCGTTACAGGACCCATGCGCACAGATACGCAGTATTTT.

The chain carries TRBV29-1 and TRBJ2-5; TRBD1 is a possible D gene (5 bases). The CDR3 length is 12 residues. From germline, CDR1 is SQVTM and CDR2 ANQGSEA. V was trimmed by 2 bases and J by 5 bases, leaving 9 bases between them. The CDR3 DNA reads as TGCAGCGTTGAATCAGGGCGCGAGACCCAGTACTTC. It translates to CSVESGRETQYF.

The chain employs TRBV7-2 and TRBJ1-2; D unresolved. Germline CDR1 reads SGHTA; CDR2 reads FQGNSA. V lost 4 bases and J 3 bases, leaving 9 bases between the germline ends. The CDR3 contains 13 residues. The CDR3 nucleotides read TGTGCCAGCAGCTCCCCGCCCCACTATGGCTACACCTTC. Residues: CASSSPPHYGYTF. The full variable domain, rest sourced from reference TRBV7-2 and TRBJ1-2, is GAGVSQSPSNKVTEKGKDVELRCDPISGHTALYWYRQSLGQGLEFLIYFQGNSAPDKSGLPSDRFSAERTGGSVSTLTIQRTQQEDSAVYLCASSSPPHYGYTFGSGTRLTVV.

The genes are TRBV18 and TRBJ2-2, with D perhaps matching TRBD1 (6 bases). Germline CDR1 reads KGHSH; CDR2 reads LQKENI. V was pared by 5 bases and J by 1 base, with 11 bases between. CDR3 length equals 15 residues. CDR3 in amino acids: CASSGPGQNTGELFF. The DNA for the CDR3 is TGTGCCAGCTCAGGACCGGGACAGAACACCGGGGAGCTGTTTTTT.

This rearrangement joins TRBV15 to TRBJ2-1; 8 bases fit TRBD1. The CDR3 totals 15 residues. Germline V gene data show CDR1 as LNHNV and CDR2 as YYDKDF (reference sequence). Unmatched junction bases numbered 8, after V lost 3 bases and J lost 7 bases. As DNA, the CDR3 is TGTGCCACCAGCAGCGGGACAGGCAAAATAAATGAGCAGTTCTTC. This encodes CATSSGTGKINEQFF.

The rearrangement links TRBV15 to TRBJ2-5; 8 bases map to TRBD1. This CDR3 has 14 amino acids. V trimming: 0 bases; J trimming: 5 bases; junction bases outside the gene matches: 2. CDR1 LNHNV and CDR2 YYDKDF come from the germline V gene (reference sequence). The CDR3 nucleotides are TGTGCCACCAGCAGAGACAGGGGGCTGGAGACCCAGTACTTC. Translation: CATSRDRGLETQYF.

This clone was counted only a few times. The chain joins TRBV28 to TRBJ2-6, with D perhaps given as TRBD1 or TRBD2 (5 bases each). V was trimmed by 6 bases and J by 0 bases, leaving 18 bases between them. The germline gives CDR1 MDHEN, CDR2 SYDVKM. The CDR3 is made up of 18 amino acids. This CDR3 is CASSLRDRFSSGANVLTF. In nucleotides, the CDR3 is TGTGCCAGCAGCCTCCGGGACCGATTCAGCTCTGGGGCCAACGTCCTGACTTTC.